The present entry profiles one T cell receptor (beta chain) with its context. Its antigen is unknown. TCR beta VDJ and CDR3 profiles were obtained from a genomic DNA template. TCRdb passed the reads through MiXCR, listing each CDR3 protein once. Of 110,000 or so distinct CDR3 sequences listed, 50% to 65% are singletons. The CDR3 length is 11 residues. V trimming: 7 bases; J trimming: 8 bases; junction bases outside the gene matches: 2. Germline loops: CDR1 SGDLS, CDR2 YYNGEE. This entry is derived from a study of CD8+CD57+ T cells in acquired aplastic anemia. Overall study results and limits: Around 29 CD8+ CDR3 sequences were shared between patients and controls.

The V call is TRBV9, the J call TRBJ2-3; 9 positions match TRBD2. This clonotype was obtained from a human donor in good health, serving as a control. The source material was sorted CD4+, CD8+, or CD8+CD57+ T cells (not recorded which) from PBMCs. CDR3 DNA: TGTGCCAGCCTTAGCGGGGGTACGCAGTATTTT. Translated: CASLSGGTQYF.